What follows are 7 T cell receptor beta chains derived from one specimen sequenced in a study of blood T cell repertoires in COVID-19. Clones were sequenced by immunoSEQ multiplex PCR, and TCRdb holds only the in-frame ones, with some missing. The repertoire includes under 200,000 clones, 86% of them detected once, and 5.6% sits in the top ten. The sequenced sample consisted of PBMCs or T cells enriched from blood (not recorded which). The receptors were gathered from a man aged 40-49 years with acute COVID-19.

CDR3 sequence reads: CGAGTGELFF. The CDR3 nucleotides read TGCGGAGCGGGGACAGGGGAGCTGTTTTTT. The gene calls are TRBV29-1 and TRBJ2-2; TRBD2 is a possible D gene (7 bases). Germline V gene lookup returns CDR1 SQVTM and CDR2 ANQGSEA. This CDR3 region has 10 residues.

This chain joins TRBV18 and TRBJ2-7; 7 bases are a match to TRBD1. V lost 3 bases to trimming and J lost 7 bases; unmatched junction nucleotides: 3. In germline, CDR1 is KGHSH, CDR2 LQKENI. This CDR3 is 12 amino acids long. CDR3 in amino acids: CASSPDRVEQYF. In nucleotides, the CDR3 is TGTGCCAGCTCACCCGACAGGGTTGAGCAGTACTTC.

The V call is TRBV4-2, the J call TRBJ2-7; TRBD1 is a possible D gene (5 bases). Germline loops: CDR1 LGHNA, CDR2 YNFKEQ. The CDR3 has 15 residues. Trimming removed 1 base at V and 3 bases at J, with 13 bases between. Here the CDR3 DNA reads TGTGCCAGCAGCCAAGGGGGCAGCAAGAACTACGAGCAGTACTTC. This sequence encodes CASSQGGSKNYEQYF.

This clone was seen a handful of times. This sequence joins TRBV5-6 and TRBJ2-5; unclear D gene. The CDR3 runs to 13 residues. Trimming stripped 1 base from V and 9 bases from J, with 13 bases between. CDR1 is SGHDT and CDR2 is YYEEEE in the germline V gene. For the CDR3, the DNA is TGTGCCAGCAGCTTGTTAGCCTCCAAGGCCCAGTACTTC. Its translation is CASSLLASKAQYF.

V is TRBV2 and J is TRBJ2-7; 7 bases agree with TRBD2. Germline V CDR1 and CDR2: SNHLY, FYNNEI. The CDR3 is 13 residues long. V lost 7 bases and J lost 2; bases outside the gene matches: 5. CDR3 region: CASTASGAYEQYF. CDR3 coding DNA: TGTGCCAGCACGGCTAGCGGAGCCTACGAGCAGTACTTC.

V usage is TRBV30 and J usage is TRBJ1-3; 7 bases agree with TRBD1. This CDR3 spans 19 amino acids. After removal of 0 bases from V and 1 base from J, the junction contained 15 bases not matched to a gene. Germline lookup yields CDR1 GTSNPN and CDR2 SVGIG (reference sequence). CDR3 loop: CAWSVGVNLGGASGNTIYF. The CDR3 DNA follows: TGTGCCTGGAGTGTAGGTGTTAATCTAGGGGGCGCTTCTGGAAACACCATATATTTT.

The J gene is TRBJ2-5, the V gene TRBV3-1 (or the pseudogene TRBV3-2); TRBD1 might be the D (5 bases). This CDR3 has 13 amino acids. Germline CDR1 and CDR2: LGHDT and YNNKEL (reference sequence). V lost 6 bases, J lost 5 bases, and 13 bases lay in between. CDR3 region: CASRQDTWETQYF. DNA of the CDR3: TGTGCCAGCAGGCAGGACACGTGGGAGACCCAGTACTTC.